Below, 25 T cell receptor beta chains from the same sample are listed, as sequenced in a study of blood T cell repertoires in COVID-19. The table came from immunoSEQ multiplex PCR; TCRdb's copy has only in-frame clones and leaves some out. The data hold over 130,000 clones, with about 90% observed a single time. The source material was peripheral blood. These TCRs come from a woman in her sixties or seventies with active or convalescent COVID-19.

This chain connects TRBV5-4 to TRBJ2-5; the D gene is possibly TRBD1 (5 bases). Germline V CDR1 and CDR2: SGHNT, YYREEE (reference sequence). Trimming removed 4 bases at V and 5 bases at J, with 18 bases between. This CDR3 is 15 amino acids long. CDR3 protein: CASSQNIRASETQYF. CDR3 DNA: TGTGCCAGCAGCCAAAATATCAGGGCCAGCGAGACCCAGTACTTC.

This clone came up a few times. The V and J genes are TRBV7-9 and TRBJ1-3, with D unresolved. The CDR3 is 13 residues long. Germline V lookup: CDR1 SEHNR, CDR2 FQNEAQ (reference sequence). Trimming pared 5 bases from V and 4 bases from J, leaving 9 bases between. The chain's CDR3 is CASSRTTGNTIYF. The DNA for the CDR3 is TGTGCCAGCAGCCGAACGACAGGAAACACCATATATTTT.

This clone appeared once. The chain recombines TRBV18 with TRBJ2-3; 7 nucleotides agree with TRBD2. CDR1 is KGHSH and CDR2 is LQKENI in the germline V gene. V shed 6 bases, J shed 4 bases, and the junction held 10 bases outside the gene matches. The CDR3 has 15 amino acids. The CDR3 DNA reads TGTGCCAGCTCGCCCCCCAGCGGGGTATCAGATACGCAGTATTTT. It codes for CASSPPSGVSDTQYF.

This rearrangement joins TRBV9 to TRBJ2-3, with D unresolved. V was clipped by 0 bases and J by 6 bases, with 14 bases between them. CDR1 is SGDLS and CDR2 is YYNGEE in the germline V gene. The length of the CDR3 is 15 residues. The CDR3 nucleotides are TGTGCCAGCAGCGTAGACGTGCGAGTGTCTGATACGCAGTATTTT. Translation gives CASSVDVRVSDTQYF.

V and J are TRBV10-3 and TRBJ2-1, with 10 bases fitting TRBD1. The junction had 4 bases not matched to a gene; V was cut back by 6 bases and J by 5 bases. In germline, CDR1 is ENHRY, CDR2 SYGVKD. The CDR3 spans 14 residues. The CDR3 bases are TGTGCCATCAGCGGACAGGGGGGAAACAATGAGCAGTTCTTC. It specifies CAISGQGGNNEQFF.

The chain joins TRBV2 to TRBJ1-3; D perhaps matches TRBD1 (6 bases). This CDR3 contains 14 residues. Germline V lookup: CDR1 SNHLY, CDR2 FYNNEI. Trimming removed 9 bases from V and 0 bases from J, with 12 bases in between. The CDR3 sequence is CASTDRRSGNTIYF. In DNA, the CDR3 is TGTGCCAGTACTGACAGGCGCTCTGGAAACACCATATATTTT.

J is TRBJ1-1 and V is TRBV12-3 or TRBV12-4; unclear D gene. The V end lost 3 bases, the J end lost 9 bases, and 14 bases lay between the germline ends. CDR3 length equals 13 residues. The CDR3, as DNA: TGTGCCAGCAGTTTTCCGGGAATGGAAAAAGCTTTCTTT. This gives the protein CASSFPGMEKAFF.

This clone was recorded only once. The chain couples TRBV6-1 to TRBJ1-6; 7 positions match TRBD1. The CDR3 is made up of 17 amino acids. Trimming at V came to 2 bases and at J to 6 bases, leaving 10 bases not matched to a gene. The germline gives CDR1 MNHNS, CDR2 SASEGT. This CDR3 reads CASSEPNRDSANSPLHF. CDR3 coding DNA: TGTGCCAGCAGTGAACCGAACCGGGACAGCGCTAATTCACCCCTCCACTTT.

The rearrangement joins TRBV2 to TRBJ2-2; D remains ambiguous. The CDR3 covers 15 residues. Trimming shortened V by 1 base and J by 7 bases, and 13 bases separated the two germline ends. Germline V gene sequence: CDR1 SNHLY, CDR2 FYNNEI. The CDR3, as DNA: TGTGCCAGCAGTGAAGTGTCGGTATTCGGCGGGGAGCTGTTTTTT. Translated, it gives CASSEVSVFGGELFF.

The chain links TRBV24-1 to TRBJ2-2; unclear D gene. The CDR3 spans 15 residues. The germline CDR1 and CDR2 sequences are KGHDR and SFDVKD. V was shortened by 4 bases and J by 0 bases, with 8 bases between the two germline ends. The CDR3, as DNA: TGTGCCACCAGTGACCCTACCTCGAACACCGGGGAGCTGTTTTTT. Translated, it gives CATSDPTSNTGELFF.

The V call is TRBV4-1, the J call TRBJ2-2; tentatively, D is TRBD1 (6 bases). Germline V CDR1 and CDR2: MGHRA, YSYEKL. This CDR3 has 16 residues. Trimming left V 4 bases short and J 1 base short, with 13 bases between. Here the CDR3 reads CASSLPPQGNTGELFF. CDR3 in DNA: TGCGCCAGCAGCCTACCACCACAGGGGAACACCGGGGAGCTGTTTTTT.

This clone was observed at least ten times. This chain links TRBV9 with TRBJ1-1; weak D call: TRBD1 (6 bases). The germline V gene encodes CDR1 SGDLS and CDR2 YYNGEE. Trimming cost V 4 bases and J 1 base, with 11 bases left between them. The CDR3 has 14 amino acids. In DNA, the CDR3 is TGTGCCAGCAGCTCCTCAGGGGCGAACACTGAAGCTTTCTTT. Translated: CASSSSGANTEAFF. The variable domain in full, completed from reference TRBV9 and TRBJ1-1, reads DSGVTQTPKHLITATGQRVTLRCSPRSGDLSVYWYQQSLDQGLQFLIQYYNGEERAKGNILERFSAQQFPDLHSELNLSSLELGDSALYFCASSSSGANTEAFFGQGTRLTVV.

The V and J genes are TRBV6-5 and TRBJ1-2; D not resolved. CDR3 length equals 13 residues. Trimming shortened V by 3 bases and J by 2 bases, and 7 bases separated the two germline ends. The germline CDR1 and CDR2 sequences are MNHEY and SVGAGI. The CDR3 protein is CASSYSGNYGYTF. CDR3 DNA: TGTGCCAGCAGTTATTCGGGGAACTATGGCTACACCTTC.

This chain links TRBV21-1 with TRBJ2-7; whether TRBD2, the table's D call, matches the DNA was not checked. TRBV21-1 is designated a pseudogene. The CDR3 consists of 13 residues. CDR3 loop: CASRVAKSYEQYF. As DNA, the CDR3 is TGTGCCAGCAGGGTAGCGAAATCCTACGAGCAGTACTTC.

The chain couples TRBV7-8 to TRBJ2-5; 7 positions agree with TRBD1. CDR3 length equals 16 residues. Germline V lookup: CDR1 SGHVS, CDR2 FQNEAQ. The trim removed 0 bases at V and 0 bases at J, leaving 4 bases unmatched. CDR3 DNA: TGTGCCAGCAGCTTAGCCGGGACAGAGTACCAAGAGACCCAGTACTTC. Translating gives CASSLAGTEYQETQYF.

The CDR3 DNA sequence: TGTGCCAGCAGTCAGGACAGGTACACTGAAGCTTTCTTT. Residues: CASSQDRYTEAFF. The chain carries TRBV5-4 and TRBJ1-1, with TRBD1 matching 7 bases. Per the germline V gene, CDR1 is SGHNT and CDR2 is YYREEE (reference sequence). The CDR3 covers 13 residues. Losses at the gene ends were 5 bases for V and 3 bases for J; bases not matched to a gene: 4.

This chain connects TRBV5-1 to TRBJ1-4; D gene unclear. Trimming shortened V by 0 bases and J by 4 bases, and 10 bases separated the two germline ends. The germline V gene has CDR1 SGHRS and CDR2 YFSETQ. The CDR3 sequence is 15 residues long. The CDR3 here is CASSLGARYNEKLFF. The CDR3 region has the DNA TGCGCCAGCAGCTTGGGGGCCAGATATAATGAAAAACTGTTTTTT.

The rearrangement joins TRBV7-6 to TRBJ2-1; possible D gene TRBD2, 6 bases. The CDR3 spans 16 residues. V lost 4 bases, J lost 4 bases, and 17 bases lay in between. Germline CDR1 reads SGHVS; CDR2 reads FNYEAQ. The CDR3, as DNA: TGTGCCAGCAGCTCCGGAGGTGACGGGGGATACAATGAGCAGTTCTTC. Its translation is CASSSGGDGGYNEQFF.

The rearrangement uses TRBV10-3 and TRBJ2-7, with 11 bases aligning to TRBD1. Unmatched junction bases numbered 3, after V lost 6 bases and J lost 2 bases. The CDR3 length is 14 residues. The germline V gene has CDR1 ENHRY and CDR2 SYGVKD. CDR3 sequence reads: CAISGTGGTYEQYF. CDR3 nucleotides: TGTGCCATCAGCGGGACAGGGGGGACCTACGAGCAGTACTTC.

The J gene is TRBJ1-2, the V gene TRBV12-3 or TRBV12-4; no definite D call. The CDR3 sequence is 13 residues long. Trimming left V 5 bases short and J 7 bases short, with 14 bases between. This CDR3 is CASSPYDTSGYTF. The CDR3 nucleotides are TGTGCCAGCAGTCCCTATGACACGTCTGGCTACACCTTC.

This chain links TRBV4-1 with TRBJ1-4, with D unresolved. V was trimmed by 1 base and J by 3 bases, leaving 9 bases between them. In germline, CDR1 is MGHRA, CDR2 YSYEKL. The CDR3 consists of 15 residues. The CDR3 reads CASSQVSGPNEKLFF. DNA for the CDR3: TGCGCCAGCAGCCAAGTGAGTGGTCCTAATGAAAAACTGTTTTTT.

The chain recombines TRBV3-1 (or the pseudogene TRBV3-2) with TRBJ1-4; 9 bases match TRBD1. Germline V gives CDR1 LGHDT, CDR2 YNNKEL (reference sequence). The CDR3 runs 18 residues. J was trimmed by 1 base and V by 0 bases; bases with no gene match: 6. The CDR3 reads CASSQDPGQGITNEKLFF. In nucleotides, the CDR3 is TGTGCCAGCAGCCAAGATCCGGGACAGGGTATAACTAATGAAAAACTGTTTTTT.

This rearrangement joins TRBV6-5 to TRBJ1-5; 10 bases fit TRBD1. This CDR3 comprises 15 residues. CDR1 MNHEY and CDR2 SVGAGI come from the germline V gene. The V segment lost 5 bases and the J segment 3 bases; nucleotides outside the gene matches: 4. The CDR3 loop is CASSRGQGLNQPQHF. Here the CDR3 DNA reads TGTGCCAGCAGTCGGGGACAGGGGCTCAATCAGCCCCAGCATTTT.

The rearrangement uses TRBV4-3 and TRBJ1-2, with TRBD1 identical over 8 bases. The V gene's germline CDR1 is LGHNA and CDR2 YSLEER. There are 13 residues in the CDR3. V lost 1 base to trimming and J lost 8 bases; unmatched junction nucleotides: 3. The CDR3 sequence is CASSQGDRGGYTF. CDR3 sequence (DNA): TGCGCCAGCAGCCAAGGAGACAGGGGCGGCTACACCTTC.

This clone has only a few counts. In nucleotides, the CDR3 is TGCGCCAGCAGCCAAGCCGACAGCTATAATTCACCCCTCCACTTT. Translated: CASSQADSYNSPLHF. The chain joins TRBV4-3 to TRBJ1-6; D might be TRBD1 (5 bases). The CDR3 covers 15 residues. Trimming took off 1 base at V and 3 bases at J, with 7 bases between the two ends. Germline loops: CDR1 LGHNA, CDR2 YSLEER.